This T cell receptor beta chain was captured by sequencing in a study of control samples from healthy donors and cancer patients. CDR1 LNHDA and CDR2 SQIVND come from the germline V gene (reference sequence). V was clipped by 3 bases and J by 0 bases, with 14 bases between them. This CDR3 spans 16 amino acids. Repertoires were generated with immunoSEQ multiplex PCR, while TCRdb's copy carries only in-frame clones and drops some. The sample has tens of thousands of clones, approximately 90% seen once. Sequenced material: PBMCs. This chain connects TRBV19 to TRBJ1-1; no clear D. This clonotype originated in a man aged 25 to 40 with colorectal cancer. Here the CDR3 reads CASSIFGRNMNTEAFF. Here the CDR3 DNA reads TGTGCCAGTAGTATTTTCGGCAGGAACATGAACACTGAAGCTTTCTTT.